The clone carrying this T cell receptor (beta chain) appeared a few times. Antigen specificity is unknown. The CDR3 runs to 15 residues. The data derive from a study of blood T cells in healthy people across ages. Study results and caveats: Unknown donor CMV status possibly confounded expanded clonotype changes.

Next came a second PCR, run for about 6 to 12 cycles, which used a sample-barcoded 5' primer along with a J-beta primer mix. TCRdb ran MiXCR on the 5' RACE reads and lists one entry per CDR3 protein. This table holds about 640,000 distinct CDR3 sequences, about 54% found once. The source material was blood. This receptor was obtained from a man aged 60 to 75 in good health. The genes are TRBV21-1 and TRBJ2-5; TRBD2 is taken as the D call from the table, unchecked against the DNA. TRBV21-1 is labeled a pseudogene. CDR3 nucleotides: TGTGCCAGCAGCAAAGATAGCGCGGCCCAAGAGACCCAGTACTTC. It codes for CASSKDSAAQETQYF.